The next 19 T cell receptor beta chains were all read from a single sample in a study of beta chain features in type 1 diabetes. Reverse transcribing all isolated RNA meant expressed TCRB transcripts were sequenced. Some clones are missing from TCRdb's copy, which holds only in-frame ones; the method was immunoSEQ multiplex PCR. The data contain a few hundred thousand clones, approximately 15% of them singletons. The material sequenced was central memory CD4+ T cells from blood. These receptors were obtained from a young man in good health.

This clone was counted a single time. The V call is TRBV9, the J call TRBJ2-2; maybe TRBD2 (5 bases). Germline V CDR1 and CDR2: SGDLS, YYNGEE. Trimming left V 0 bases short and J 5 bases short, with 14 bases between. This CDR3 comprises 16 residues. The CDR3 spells CASSVVSTPGTGELFF. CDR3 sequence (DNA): TGTGCCAGCAGCGTAGTCTCGACCCCGGGGACCGGGGAGCTGTTTTTT.

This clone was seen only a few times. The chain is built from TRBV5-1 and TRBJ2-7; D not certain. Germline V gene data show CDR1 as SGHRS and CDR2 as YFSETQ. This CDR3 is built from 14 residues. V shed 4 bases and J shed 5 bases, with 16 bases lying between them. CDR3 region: CASSPNELVHEQYF. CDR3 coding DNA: TGCGCCAGCAGCCCCAACGAGCTGGTCCACGAGCAGTACTTC.

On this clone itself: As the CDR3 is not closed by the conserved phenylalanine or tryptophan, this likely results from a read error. The chain's CDR3 is CACSLLTGTTEAFS. The CDR3 nucleotides read TGTGCCTGCAGTTTATTGACAGGGACCACTGAAGCTTTCTCT. The chain has TRBV28 and TRBJ1-1, with 7 bases identical to TRBD1. Per the germline V gene, CDR1 is MDHEN and CDR2 is SYDVKM. The CDR3 contains 14 residues.

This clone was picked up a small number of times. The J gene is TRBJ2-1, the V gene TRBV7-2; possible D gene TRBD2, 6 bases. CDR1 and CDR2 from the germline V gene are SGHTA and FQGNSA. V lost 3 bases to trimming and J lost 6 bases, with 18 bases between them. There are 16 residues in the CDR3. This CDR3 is CASSFQSGLTANEQFF. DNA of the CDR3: TGTGCCAGCAGCTTCCAATCAGGACTAACCGCCAATGAGCAGTTCTTC.

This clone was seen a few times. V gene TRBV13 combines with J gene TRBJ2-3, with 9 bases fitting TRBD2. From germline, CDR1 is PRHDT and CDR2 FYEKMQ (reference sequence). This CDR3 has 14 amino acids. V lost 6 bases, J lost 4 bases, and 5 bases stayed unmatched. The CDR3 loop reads CASRSSGDADTQYF. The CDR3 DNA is TGTGCCAGCAGATCTAGCGGGGATGCAGATACGCAGTATTTT.

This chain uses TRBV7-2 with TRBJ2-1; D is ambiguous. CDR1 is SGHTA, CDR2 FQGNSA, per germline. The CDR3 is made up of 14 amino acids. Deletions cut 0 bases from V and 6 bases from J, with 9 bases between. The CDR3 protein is CASSLAGKVNEQFF. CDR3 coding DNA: TGTGCCAGCAGCTTAGCGGGTAAAGTCAATGAGCAGTTCTTC.

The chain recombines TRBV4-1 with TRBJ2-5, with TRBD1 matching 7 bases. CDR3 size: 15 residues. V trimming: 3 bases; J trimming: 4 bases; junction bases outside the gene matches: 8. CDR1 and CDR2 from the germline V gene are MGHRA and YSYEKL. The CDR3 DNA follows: TGCGCCAGCAGCCAGACTTCGACAGGGAGAGAGACCCAGTACTTC. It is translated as CASSQTSTGRETQYF.

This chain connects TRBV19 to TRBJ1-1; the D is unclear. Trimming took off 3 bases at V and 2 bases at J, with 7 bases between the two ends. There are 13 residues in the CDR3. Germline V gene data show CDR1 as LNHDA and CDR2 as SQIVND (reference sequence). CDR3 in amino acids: CASSMTPNTEAFF. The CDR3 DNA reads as TGTGCCAGTAGTATGACACCTAACACTGAAGCTTTCTTT.

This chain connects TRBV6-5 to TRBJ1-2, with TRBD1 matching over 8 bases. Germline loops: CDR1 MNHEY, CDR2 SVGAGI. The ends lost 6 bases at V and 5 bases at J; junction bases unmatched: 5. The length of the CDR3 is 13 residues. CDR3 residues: CASSKGQVYGYTF. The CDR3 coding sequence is TGTGCCAGCAGCAAGGGACAGGTTTATGGCTACACCTTC.

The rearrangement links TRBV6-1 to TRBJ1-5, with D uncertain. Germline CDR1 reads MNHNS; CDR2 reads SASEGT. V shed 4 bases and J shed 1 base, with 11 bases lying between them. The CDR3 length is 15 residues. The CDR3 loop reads CASSAFSQSNQPQHF. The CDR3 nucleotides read TGTGCCAGCAGTGCATTTAGCCAGAGCAATCAGCCCCAGCATTTT.

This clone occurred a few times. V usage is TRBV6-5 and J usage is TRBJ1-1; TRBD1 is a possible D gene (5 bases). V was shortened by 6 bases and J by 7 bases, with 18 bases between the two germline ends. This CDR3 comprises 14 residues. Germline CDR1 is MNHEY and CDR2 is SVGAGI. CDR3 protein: CASSLTAGRGEAFF. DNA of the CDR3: TGTGCCAGCAGCCTTACTGCAGGGCGCGGTGAAGCTTTCTTT.

The CDR3 coding sequence is TGTGCCAGCAAGGGCAGCGCGAAAGAGACCCAGTACTTC. Protein: CASKGSAKETQYF. The J gene is TRBJ2-5, the V gene TRBV2; no clear D. The germline V gene has CDR1 SNHLY and CDR2 FYNNEI. V was shortened by 7 bases and J by 3 bases, with 12 bases between the two germline ends. The CDR3 is 13 amino acids.

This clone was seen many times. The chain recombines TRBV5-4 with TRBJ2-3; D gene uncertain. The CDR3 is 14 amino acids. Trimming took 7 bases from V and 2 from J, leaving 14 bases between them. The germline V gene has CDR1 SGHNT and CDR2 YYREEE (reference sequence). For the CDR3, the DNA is TGTGCCAGCTCCCCCGGCGCAGACACAGATACGCAGTATTTT. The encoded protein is CASSPGADTDTQYF.

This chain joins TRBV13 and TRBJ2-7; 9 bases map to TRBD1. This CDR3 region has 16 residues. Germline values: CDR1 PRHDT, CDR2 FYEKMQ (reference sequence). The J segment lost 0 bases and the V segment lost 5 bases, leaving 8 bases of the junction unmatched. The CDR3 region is CASSQGQGVSSYEQYF. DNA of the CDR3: TGTGCCAGCAGCCAGGGACAGGGCGTAAGCTCCTACGAGCAGTACTTC.

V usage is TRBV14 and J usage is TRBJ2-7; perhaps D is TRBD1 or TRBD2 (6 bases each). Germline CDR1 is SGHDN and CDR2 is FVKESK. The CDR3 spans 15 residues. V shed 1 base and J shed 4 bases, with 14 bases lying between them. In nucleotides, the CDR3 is TGTGCCAGCAGCCAAGCGGGGGCCCCATCTTACGAGCAGTACGTC. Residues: CASSQAGAPSYEQYV.

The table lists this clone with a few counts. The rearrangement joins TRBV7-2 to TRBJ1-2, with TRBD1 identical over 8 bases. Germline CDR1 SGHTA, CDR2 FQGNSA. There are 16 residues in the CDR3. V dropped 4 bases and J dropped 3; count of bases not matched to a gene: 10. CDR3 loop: CASSSRAETGDYGYTF. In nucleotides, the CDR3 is TGTGCCAGCAGCTCCCGAGCGGAGACAGGGGACTATGGCTACACCTTC.

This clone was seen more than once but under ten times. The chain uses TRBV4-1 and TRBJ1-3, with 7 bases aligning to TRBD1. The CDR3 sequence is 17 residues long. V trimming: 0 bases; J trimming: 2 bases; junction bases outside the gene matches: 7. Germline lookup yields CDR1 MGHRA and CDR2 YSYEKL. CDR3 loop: CASSQEATGAAGNTIYF. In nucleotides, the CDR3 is TGCGCCAGCAGCCAAGAGGCCACAGGGGCGGCTGGAAACACCATATATTTT.

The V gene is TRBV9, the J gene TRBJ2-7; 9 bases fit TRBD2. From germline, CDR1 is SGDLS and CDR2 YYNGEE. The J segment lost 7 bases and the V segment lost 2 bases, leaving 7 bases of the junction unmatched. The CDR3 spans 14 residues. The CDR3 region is CASSVDSGRGEQYV. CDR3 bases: TGTGCCAGCAGCGTCGATAGCGGGAGAGGAGAGCAGTACGTC.

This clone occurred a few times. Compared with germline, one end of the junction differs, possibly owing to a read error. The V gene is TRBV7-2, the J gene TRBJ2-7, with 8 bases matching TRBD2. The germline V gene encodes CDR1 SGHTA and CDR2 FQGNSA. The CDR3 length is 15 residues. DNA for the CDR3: TGTGCCAGCAGCATCCTAGCGGGCAACTCTTACGAGCGGTACTTC. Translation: CASSILAGNSYERYF.